The next 29 T cell receptor beta chains were all read from a single sample in a study of CD8 T cells in ankylosing spondylitis. TCRdb processed the 5' RACE reads anew with MiXCR; each CDR3 protein has one entry. The table shows fewer than 180,000 distinct CDR3 sequences, with around 42% occurring only once. The sequencing input was synovial fluid, either unsorted or a sorted T cell fraction (not recorded which). All receptors derive from a male donor with ankylosing spondylitis.

This clonotype appeared a few times. This chain links TRBV4-2 with TRBJ2-2; 9 nucleotides line up with TRBD2. V dropped 4 bases and J dropped 7; count of bases not matched to a gene: 7. The CDR3 consists of 15 residues. Germline V lookup: CDR1 LGHNA, CDR2 YNFKEQ. The CDR3 DNA follows: TGTGCCAGCAGCCTTTGGGCTAGCGGGGACGGGGAGCTGTTTTTT. Its protein is CASSLWASGDGELFF.

This clonotype has a handful of counts. CDR3 nucleotide sequence: TGTGCCAGCTCACCGTGGATTGTCGGGGAGCTGTTTTTT. Its protein is CASSPWIVGELFF. This chain links TRBV18 with TRBJ2-2, with D uncertain. Per the germline V gene, CDR1 is KGHSH and CDR2 is LQKENI. Between the trimmed V and J ends, which lost 3 bases and 7 bases, there was a span of 9 bases. CDR3 length: 13 amino acids.

The chain uses TRBV11-2 and TRBJ2-7, with D unresolved. Germline assignment: CDR1 SGHAT and CDR2 FQNNGV. The CDR3 covers 13 residues. V lost 5 bases to trimming and J lost 1 base, with 9 bases between them. The CDR3 DNA sequence: TGTGCCAGCAGCCCCTCCCCATCCTACGAGCAGTACTTC. Translation gives CASSPSPSYEQYF.

This clonotype was seen at least ten times. V is TRBV7-8 and J is TRBJ1-1, with 7 bases aligning to TRBD1. The germline gives CDR1 SGHVS, CDR2 FQNEAQ. The CDR3 runs to 18 residues. V lost 1 base to trimming and J lost 4 bases; unmatched junction nucleotides: 15. In DNA form, the CDR3 reads TGTGCCAGCAGCTTAGTAGGGGGCCTTGACAGGGCCAGCACTGAAGCTTTCTTT. Amino acids: CASSLVGGLDRASTEAFF.

In DNA form, the CDR3 reads TGTGCCAGCAGCGCCAAGGTCCAGATTAGCACAGATACGCAGTATTTT. Protein sequence: CASSAKVQISTDTQYF. J is TRBJ2-3 and V is TRBV7-8; no firm D call. V lost 5 bases and J 0 bases, leaving 15 bases between the germline ends. This CDR3 has 16 amino acids. Per germline, CDR1 SGHVS and CDR2 FQNEAQ.

The chain combines TRBV5-1 with TRBJ1-1; tentatively, D is TRBD1 (6 bases). Germline V gene sequence: CDR1 SGHRS, CDR2 YFSETQ. Between the trimmed V and J ends, which lost 3 bases and 11 bases, there was a span of 23 bases. The CDR3 extends over 15 amino acids. This chain's CDR3 is CASSSTIGQNPWAFF. CDR3 sequence (DNA): TGCGCCAGCAGCTCAACTATTGGACAGAACCCTTGGGCTTTCTTT.

In its sample, this clonotype ranks as medium-sized. This sequence joins TRBV6-6 and TRBJ2-3, with a tentative D call TRBD2 (5 bases). The CDR3 is 12 amino acids. V was pared by 6 bases and J by 5 bases, with 9 bases between. Germline CDR1 MNHNY, CDR2 SVGAGI (reference sequence). CDR3 nucleotides: TGTGCCAGCAGGGTCGGGGTAGATACGCAGTATTTT. It is translated as CASRVGVDTQYF.

This clonotype was detected a few times. This chain's CDR3 is CASSQDGVGGASYNEQFF. DNA for the CDR3: TGCGCCAGCAGCCAAGATGGGGTGGGAGGGGCATCCTACAATGAGCAGTTCTTC. The chain carries TRBV4-3 and TRBJ2-1; 7 nucleotides match TRBD2. V dropped 0 bases and J dropped 1; count of bases not matched to a gene: 9. The CDR3 sequence is 18 residues long. Germline V CDR1 and CDR2: LGHNA, YSLEER.

V usage is TRBV2 and J usage is TRBJ1-6; D is unresolved. The CDR3 runs to 15 residues. From germline, CDR1 is SNHLY and CDR2 FYNNEI. V was pared by 2 bases and J by 7 bases, with 12 bases between. The CDR3 region is CASSERSRKNSPLHF. The CDR3 nucleotides are TGTGCCAGCAGTGAAAGATCACGGAAAAATTCACCCCTCCACTTT.

This clonotype was recorded many times. This sequence joins TRBV7-9 and TRBJ2-1; tentative D call: TRBD1 (6 bases). This CDR3 is built from 15 residues. Germline V lookup: CDR1 SEHNR, CDR2 FQNEAQ (reference sequence). V was pared by 4 bases and J by 4 bases, with 14 bases between. CDR3 sequence reads: CASSSRQDLYNEQFF. DNA of the CDR3: TGTGCCAGCAGCTCCCGACAGGATCTTTACAATGAGCAGTTCTTC.

V and J are TRBV7-3 and TRBJ1-1; D unclear. CDR3 length equals 21 residues. V was clipped by 1 base and J by 2 bases, with 29 bases between them. Germline V gives CDR1 SGHTA, CDR2 FQGTGA. In nucleotides, the CDR3 is TGTGCCAGCAGCTTAAAGACTTACGCTTTAAATACTGACAATATCAACACTGAAGCTTTCTTT. This gives the protein CASSLKTYALNTDNINTEAFF.

The V call is TRBV6-1, the J call TRBJ2-1, with D perhaps matching TRBD1 or TRBD2 (5 bases each). V shed 7 bases and J shed 4 bases, with 14 bases lying between them. Per the germline V gene, CDR1 is MNHNS and CDR2 is SASEGT. The CDR3 extends over 14 amino acids. CDR3 residues: CASTFGTQYNEQFF. CDR3 coding DNA: TGTGCCAGCACCTTTGGGACCCAATACAATGAGCAGTTCTTC.

The rearrangement links TRBV5-5 to TRBJ2-2; 10 bases line up with TRBD2. The germline gives CDR1 SGHKS, CDR2 YYEKEE (reference sequence). The CDR3 totals 17 residues. After removal of 3 bases from V and 5 bases from J, the junction contained 10 bases not matched to a gene. Here the CDR3 reads CASSYLSGGPLTGELFF. CDR3 bases: TGTGCCAGCAGCTATCTTAGCGGGGGGCCTCTTACCGGGGAGCTGTTTTTT.

The sample holds many counts of this clonotype. The chain has TRBV12-3 or TRBV12-4 and TRBJ2-3, with D perhaps matching TRBD2 (7 bases). V was shortened by 6 bases and J by 2 bases, with 24 bases between the two germline ends. This CDR3 spans 18 amino acids. The CDR3 reads CASRIGGVSLLHTDTQYF. In DNA form, the CDR3 reads TGTGCCAGCAGGATAGGGGGGGTTTCCCTACTCCACACAGATACGCAGTATTTT.

The table lists this clonotype with a few counts. This sequence joins TRBV6-1 and TRBJ1-5, with D unresolved. In germline, CDR1 is MNHNS, CDR2 SASEGT. The CDR3 sequence is 18 residues long. V lost 1 base to trimming and J lost 0 bases, with 16 bases between them. CDR3 sequence: CASSEVGGWVFSNQPQHF. The CDR3 region has the DNA TGTGCCAGCAGTGAAGTAGGAGGGTGGGTTTTTAGCAATCAGCCCCAGCATTTT.

The chain combines TRBV5-6 with TRBJ1-2; D gene unclear. V gave up 0 bases and J gave up 6 bases, with 15 bases separating them. The germline CDR1 and CDR2 sequences are SGHDT and YYEEEE. The CDR3 totals 15 residues. The DNA of the CDR3 is TGTGCCAGCAGCTTGGAATACTCCTCTATCGATGGCTACACCTTC. Protein product: CASSLEYSSIDGYTF.

This chain uses TRBV29-1 with TRBJ1-2; TRBD1 aligns across 10 bases. CDR3 size: 16 residues. J was trimmed by 7 bases and V by 3 bases; bases with no gene match: 14. Germline V lookup: CDR1 SQVTM, CDR2 ANQGSEA. CDR3 nucleotides: TGCAGCGTTGACCCTCGAGAGACAGGGGGCGTCCCTGGCTACACCTTC. Translation gives CSVDPRETGGVPGYTF.

J is TRBJ2-7 and V is TRBV28; D gene ambiguous. Germline V CDR1 and CDR2: MDHEN, SYDVKM. V lost 2 bases and J lost 0, with 11 bases in between. This CDR3 region has 15 residues. This CDR3 reads CASSLDGSSSYEQYF. CDR3 bases: TGTGCCAGCAGTTTAGACGGCTCCAGCTCCTACGAGCAGTACTTC.

Here the CDR3 reads CASSDETFEQFF. CDR3 coding DNA: TGTGCCAGCAGTGACGAGACCTTTGAGCAGTTCTTC. This rearrangement joins TRBV6-4 to TRBJ2-1; D gene unclear. The CDR3 consists of 12 residues. Germline V gene sequence: CDR1 MRHNA, CDR2 SNTAGT. V lost 2 bases, J lost 9 bases, and 8 bases lay in between.

CDR3 coding DNA: TGTGCCAGCAGTTTGACTACGGAGCAGTACTTC. Encoded protein: CASSLTTEQYF. The rearrangement joins TRBV28 to TRBJ2-7; D might be TRBD2 (5 bases). The germline gives CDR1 MDHEN, CDR2 SYDVKM. V was cut by 3 bases and J by 7 bases, with 7 bases left in between. This CDR3 spans 11 amino acids. The full variable domain, its missing parts supplied by reference TRBV28 and TRBJ2-7, is DVKVTQSSRYLVKRTGEKVFLECVQDMDHENMFWYRQDPGLGLRLIYFSYDVKMKEKGDIPEGYSVSREKKERFSLILESASTNQTSMYLCASSLTTEQYFGPGTRLTVT.

A note on this clonotype: Since a much larger clone is just one base distant, this may be a read error. The chain links TRBV6-6 to TRBJ2-1; D may correspond to TRBD1 or TRBD2 (5 bases each). This CDR3 has 13 residues. Germline V gene lookup returns CDR1 MNHNY and CDR2 SVGAGI (reference sequence). The germline V and J ends were trimmed by 8 bases and 5 bases, with 13 bases remaining between them. This CDR3 reads CASGTTDHNEQFF. CDR3 in DNA: TGTGCCAGCGGGACGACAGATCACAATGAGCAGTTCTTC.

The sample holds a few counts of this clonotype. CDR3 nucleotide sequence: TGTGCCAGCGAACAGGGCATAGGGAATCAGCCCCAGCATTTT. This gives the protein CASEQGIGNQPQHF. V usage is TRBV6-2 or TRBV6-3 and J usage is TRBJ1-5, with D possibly being TRBD1 (6 bases). This CDR3 has 14 amino acids. Trimming removed 8 bases at V and 4 bases at J, with 15 bases between. Per germline, CDR1 MNHEY and CDR2 SVGEGT.

J is TRBJ2-7 and V is TRBV12-3 or TRBV12-4, with D perhaps matching TRBD2 (6 bases). The length of the CDR3 is 12 residues. Trimming cost V 5 bases and J 5 bases, with 10 bases left between them. The CDR3: CASSLWGDEQYF. In DNA, the CDR3 is TGTGCCAGCAGTCTTTGGGGGGACGAGCAGTACTTC.

CDR3 bases: TGTGCCAGCAGTTCGAAGGGACTAGCGGGAGGAGGATGTGCCAGAGTGAAGACCCAGTACTTC. Translated, it gives CASSSKGLAGGGCARVKTQYF. The V and J genes are TRBV28 and TRBJ2-5, with TRBD2 identical over 15 bases. The junction had 21 bases not matched to a gene; V was cut back by 4 bases and J by 6 bases. Germline loops: CDR1 MDHEN, CDR2 SYDVKM. The CDR3 is 21 residues long.

V usage is TRBV4-3 and J usage is TRBJ2-1; D not certain. This CDR3 contains 14 residues. V was clipped by 2 bases and J by 4 bases, with 9 bases between them. CDR1 is LGHNA and CDR2 is YSLEER in the germline V gene. The CDR3: CASSQKDQYNEQFF. The CDR3 nucleotides are TGCGCCAGCAGCCAAAAGGACCAATACAATGAGCAGTTCTTC.

This chain links TRBV12-3 or TRBV12-4 with TRBJ1-1; D remains unclear. The CDR3 is made up of 14 amino acids. Between the trimmed V and J ends, which lost 5 bases and 4 bases, there was a span of 14 bases. The CDR3 here is CASSPGSLGTEAFF. The DNA of the CDR3 is TGTGCCAGCAGTCCGGGGTCATTGGGCACTGAAGCTTTCTTT.

This chain links TRBV6-5 with TRBJ2-5; maybe TRBD1 (6 bases). Trimming removed 0 bases at V and 5 bases at J, with 16 bases between. This CDR3 has 16 residues. Germline V CDR1 and CDR2: MNHEY, SVGAGI. CDR3 residues: CASSYSWQGPRETQYF. The CDR3 region has the DNA TGTGCCAGCAGTTACTCTTGGCAGGGGCCCAGGGAGACCCAGTACTTC.

This clonotype was seen a handful of times. The CDR3 loop is CASSPLRGETQETQYF. The CDR3 region has the DNA TGTGCCAGCAGTCCATTACGGGGGGAAACCCAAGAGACCCAGTACTTC. The chain is built from TRBV12-3 or TRBV12-4 and TRBJ2-5; 7 bases match TRBD2. The CDR3 contains 16 residues. V was clipped by 5 bases and J by 1 base; unmatched bases: 10.

This clonotype occurred a few times. V usage is TRBV27 and J usage is TRBJ2-2, with 14 bases aligning to TRBD2. CDR1 is MNHEY, CDR2 SMNVEV, per germline (reference sequence). The V segment lost 6 bases and the J segment 3 bases; nucleotides outside the gene matches: 9. The CDR3 is 18 amino acids. The CDR3 sequence: CASRRGLAGGGDTGELFF. The CDR3 DNA reads TGTGCCAGCAGAAGAGGACTAGCGGGGGGTGGGGACACCGGGGAGCTGTTTTTT.